Below, one T cell receptor (beta chain) is given with its context. The data originate from a study of blood T cell repertoires in COVID-19. Turning to the study itself: Material from acute and convalescent COVID-19 was sourced from the United States, Italy and Spain. PBMCs, B-cell-depleted T cells, or T cells provided the cDNA or gDNA that made up the material.

The Seattle patients, enrolled during active infection, were followed longitudinally. Authors' methods: From reference gene primer amplification, estimates of nucleated cell counts were derived. Profiling relied on immunoSEQ multiplex PCR, and the TCRdb table lists in-frame clones only, not all of them. From that table come the V and J calls and clone size; the DNA was used to work out D and trimming. The data show about 230,000 clones, with about four fifths seen just once and approximately 7.5% held by the top ten. This sequence was found in a woman older than 75 with COVID-19, enrolled during active disease. Specimen: peripheral blood.

The CDR3 loop is CSVDRGRRTEAFF. The CDR3 DNA follows: TGCAGCGTTGACAGGGGGCGCCGGACTGAAGCTTTCTTT. The chain recombines TRBV29-1 with TRBJ1-1, with TRBD1 identical over 8 bases. Germline CDR1 reads SQVTM; CDR2 reads ANQGSEA. CDR3 length: 13 amino acids. Trimming at V came to 3 bases and at J to 5 bases, leaving 5 bases not matched to a gene.